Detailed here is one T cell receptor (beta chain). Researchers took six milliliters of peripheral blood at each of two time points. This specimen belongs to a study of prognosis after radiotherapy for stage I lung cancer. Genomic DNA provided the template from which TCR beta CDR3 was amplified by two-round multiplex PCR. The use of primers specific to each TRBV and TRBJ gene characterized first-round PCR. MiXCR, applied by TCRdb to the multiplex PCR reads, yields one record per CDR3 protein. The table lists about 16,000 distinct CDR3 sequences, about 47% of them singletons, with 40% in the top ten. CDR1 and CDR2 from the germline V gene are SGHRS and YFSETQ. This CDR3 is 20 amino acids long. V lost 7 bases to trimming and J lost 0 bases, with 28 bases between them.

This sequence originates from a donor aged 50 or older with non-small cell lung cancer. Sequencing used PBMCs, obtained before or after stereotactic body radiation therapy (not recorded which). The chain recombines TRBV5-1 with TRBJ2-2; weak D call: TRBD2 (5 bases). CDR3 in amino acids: CASPTISGSYHPANTGELFF. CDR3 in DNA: TGCGCCAGCCCGACGATAAGCGGTAGCTACCATCCCGCGAACACCGGGGAGCTGTTTTTT. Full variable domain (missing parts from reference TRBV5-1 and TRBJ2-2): KAGVTQTPRYLIKTRGQQVTLSCSPISGHRSVSWYQQTPGQGLQFLFEYFSETQRNKGNFPGRFSGRQFSNSRSEMNVSTLELGDSALYLCASPTISGSYHPANTGELFFGEGSRLTVL.